The source of this T cell receptor (beta chain) is a study of T cell repertoires in cytomegalovirus infection. Study information: Peptides in the study included HLA-C-restricted and HLA-B-restricted CMV epitopes.

Findings and limits, study-wide: HLA-C-restricted CMV clonotypes gave the most frequent clonotype in two of eight donors. Of the TCR beta families, the public ones yielded a cumulative frequency that identified carriers of CMV plus the relevant HLA.

This clonotype was picked up a small number of times. Its target is not known. TCRdb processed the reads anew with MiXCR; each CDR3 protein has one entry. The data hold a few hundred thousand distinct CDR3 sequences, with roughly a fifth observed a single time. The sample in question was cultured PBMCs, obtained from culture after CMV antigen stimulation. This sequence was found in a human donor in good health (CMV status not recorded). Some clones in this sample may be carry-over from other donors' samples.

The CDR3 DNA reads TGTGCCAGCAGCTTAGAAGGGACTCCAGAGACCCAGTACTTC. This sequence encodes CASSLEGTPETQYF. The gene calls are TRBV7-9 and TRBJ2-5; tentatively, D is TRBD2 (6 bases). From germline, CDR1 is SEHNR and CDR2 FQNEAQ (reference sequence). This CDR3 has 14 amino acids. V lost 1 base to trimming and J lost 4 bases, with 10 bases between them.